This T cell receptor beta chain stems from a study of blood T cell repertoires in COVID-19. Method: immunoSEQ multiplex PCR; TCRdb's copy keeps in-frame clones and lacks some. The table shows over 85,000 clones, with more than 75% occurring only once. Trimming removed 6 bases from V and 0 bases from J; junction bases left unmatched: 6. This CDR3 contains 16 residues. Germline V lookup: CDR1 SGHTA, CDR2 FQGNSA. The chain links TRBV7-2 to TRBJ2-2, with 8 bases lining up with TRBD2. The sample comprised peripheral blood. The sequence came from a human donor in a cohort sampled during active COVID-19. The CDR3 DNA reads TGTGCCAGCAGACTTAGCGGGACACCGAACACCGGGGAGCTGTTTTTT. It is translated as CASRLSGTPNTGELFF.